This T cell receptor (beta chain) derives from a study of OX40 agonist ivuxolimab in advanced cancers. Study-wide background: Melanoma, hepatocellular carcinoma, head and neck or renal cell cancer occurred in dose-escalation patients.

Clones were read by immunoSEQ multiplex PCR, and TCRdb kept only the in-frame ones, dropping some. The sample has some 100,000 clones, 88% seen once; the top ten hold 0.7% to 0.95%. On this clone: Its antigen is not identified.

Whole-study findings and limits: Clonal expansion by week 6 occurred in CD4+ and CD8+ blood T cells (at 0.1 to 3.0 mg/kg).

Germline CDR1 SGHTA, CDR2 FQGNSA. V lost 5 bases and J 1 base, leaving 11 bases between the germline ends. The CDR3 loop spans 14 amino acids. Here the sequenced sample was CD4+ or CD8+ T cells sorted from blood, taken in a trial of the OX40 agonist ivuxolimab. This sequence originates from an adult with an advanced solid tumor such as melanoma, head and neck, liver or kidney cancer. The chain couples TRBV7-2 to TRBJ1-1, with unresolved D. The CDR3 DNA reads as TGTGCCAGCAGCCCGCAGTTTGGGAACACTGAAGCTTTCTTT. Its protein is CASSPQFGNTEAFF.